This T cell receptor beta chain was profiled in a study of T cell repertoires in cytomegalovirus infection. Study at large: It can be stated that public TCR beta signatures indicated CMV infection as well as a matching HLA type.

MiXCR was run by TCRdb on the reads, yielding one entry per CDR3 protein. This table has some 600,000 distinct CDR3 sequences, 24% appearing once. Worth noting for this clonotype: Antigen unknown.

Study-wide findings and caveats: Predominance within the ex vivo response was attributable to HLA-C-restricted CMV-specific TCR beta clonotypes. Summed public TCR beta family frequency identified CMV carriers bearing the relevant HLA.

The sequence came from a human donor in good health (CMV status not recorded). Some clones in this sample may be carry-over from other donors' samples. Specimen: CD8+ T cells from PBMCs.

The chain's CDR3 is CASSFSTGPTGELFF. As DNA, the CDR3 is TGTGCCAGCAGTTTTTCGACAGGTCCCACCGGGGAGCTGTTTTTT. The gene calls are TRBV28 and TRBJ2-2, with D maybe TRBD1 (6 bases). Trimming took off 3 bases at V and 4 bases at J, with 12 bases between the two ends. Germline loops: CDR1 MDHEN, CDR2 SYDVKM. The CDR3 consists of 15 residues.